The clone carrying this T cell receptor beta chain was picked up one time. These data come from a study of blood T cell repertoires in COVID-19. Study at large: There were acute and convalescent COVID-19 samples, and they came from the United States, Italy and Spain. T cells, B-cell-depleted T cells, or PBMCs supplied cDNA or gDNA.

The CDR3 contains 16 residues. Germline lookup yields CDR1 ENHRY and CDR2 SYGVKD. The ends lost 3 bases at V and 5 bases at J; junction bases unmatched: 9. Per the original data handling: Cell counts per sample came from amplifying reference gene primers. The protocol was immunoSEQ multiplex PCR, while the TCRdb copy is restricted to in-frame clones and leaves out a portion. V and J calls and clone size are given by that table; D and trimming were obtained from the DNA. The sample records over 60,000 clones, around 90% being singletons. This chain links TRBV10-3 with TRBJ1-5; TRBD1 matches at 8 bases. Sequenced input: peripheral blood. The sequence derives from a man in his sixties or seventies with acute or convalescent COVID-19. The CDR3 DNA sequence: TGTGCCATCAGTGACCCGGACAGGGAATACCATCAGCCCCAGCATTTT. Translation: CAISDPDREYHQPQHF.